This TCR beta chain emerged from a study of shared clonotypes between healthy human individuals. Study-level results: Several donors showed sharing of around 5.3% of naive CD4 clonotypes.

With regard to this clone: Its antigen is not known.

As processed by the authors: Junction-only sequences without quality scores were provided by ImmunoSEQ, so filtering was different. TCRdb's copy holds only in-frame clones and misses some; the assay was immunoSEQ multiplex PCR. V and J calls and clone size are those listed in that table; D and trimming were worked out from the DNA. The sample includes some 1,900,000 clones, roughly 94% of them seen just once. Naive CD8 cells lacked CD45RO and underwent positive selection for CCR7, leaving out terminally differentiated effector memory CD45RA+ cells. The sample comprised naive CD8+ T cells sorted from blood. This TCR derives from a man younger than 35 in good health.

The DNA of the CDR3 is TGTGCCAGCAGCTCACATAGCGGGAGGGCCCCCAATGAGCAGTTCTTC. Amino acids: CASSSHSGRAPNEQFF. This chain uses TRBV7-2 with TRBJ2-1, with 11 bases fitting TRBD2. CDR1 SGHTA and CDR2 FQGNSA come from the germline V gene. This CDR3 has 16 residues. The V segment lost 4 bases and the J segment 6 bases; nucleotides outside the gene matches: 8.